This T cell receptor beta chain originates from a study of cytomegalovirus exposure and HLA in healthy donors. Some clones are missing from TCRdb's copy, which holds only in-frame ones; the method was immunoSEQ multiplex PCR. The data contain about 58,000 clones, roughly 90% of them singletons. Germline CDR1 is KGHSH and CDR2 is LQKENI. CDR3 length: 15 amino acids. With 0 bases removed from V and 5 bases from J, the gap between germline ends came to 11 bases. Of note for this clone: The antigen remains undetermined.

The donors belonged to the roughly 110-subject validation cohort, separate from the roughly 700-subject first cohort. Study-level points and caveats: Published work reported that the classifier diagnosed cytomegalovirus status with high specificity and sensitivity. Listed as cytomegalovirus-associated were 150 or so TCR beta chains. Most sequenced TCRs were rare (though some public TCRs occurred in many donors).

The sequenced material came from PBMCs. The rearrangement links TRBV18 to TRBJ2-1; the D gene is possibly TRBD2 (6 bases). The clonotype comes from a man in his late teens or twenties in good health and CMV-seronegative. The CDR3 loop reads CASSPPRGTHNEQFF. The CDR3, as DNA: TGTGCCAGCTCACCACCGCGGGGAACCCACAATGAGCAGTTCTTC. Combining the CDR3 with reference TRBV18 and TRBJ2-1 gives the whole variable domain NAGVMQNPRHLVRRRGQEARLRCSPMKGHSHVYWYRQLPEEGLKFMVYLQKENIIDESGMPKERFSAEFPKEGPSILRIQQVVRGDSAAYFCASSPPRGTHNEQFFGPGTRLTVL.